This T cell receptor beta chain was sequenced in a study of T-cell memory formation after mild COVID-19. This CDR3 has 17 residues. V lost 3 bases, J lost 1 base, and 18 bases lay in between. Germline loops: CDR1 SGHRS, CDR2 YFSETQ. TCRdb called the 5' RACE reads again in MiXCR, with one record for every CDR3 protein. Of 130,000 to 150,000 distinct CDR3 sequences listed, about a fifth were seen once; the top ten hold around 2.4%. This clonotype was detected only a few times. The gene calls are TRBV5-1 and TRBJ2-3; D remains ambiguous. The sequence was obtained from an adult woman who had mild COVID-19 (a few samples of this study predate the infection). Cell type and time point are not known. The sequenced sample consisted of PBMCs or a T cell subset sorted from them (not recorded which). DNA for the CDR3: TGCGCCAGCAGCTCCCGAAGTAGTACATCTGGCACAGATACGCAGTATTTT. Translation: CASSSRSSTSGTDTQYF.